This TCR beta chain comes out of a study of graft-versus-host responses after intestinal transplantation (dated by TCRdb to about 2021). The study in broad terms: The transplants that recipients got were multivisceral, liver-intestinal, or isolated intestinal. Anti-thymocyte globulin induction was given to all recipients, followed by maintenance tacrolimus and steroids for approximately three years. Rather than being sequenced by the commercial service, samples from a few later patients were sequenced in-house on an Illumina MiSeq and processed with MiXCR. The cohort enrolled about two dozen intestinal transplant recipients including one retransplant, and a few patients lacking pretransplant specimens were excluded. A peak of at least 4% donor T cells among recipient peripheral blood mononuclear cells was the definition used for donor T cell macrochimerism. Alloreactive clones were identified by sequencing pre-transplant mixed lymphocyte reaction products and comparing these products with unstimulated pre-transplant donor and recipient T cells. After intestinal transplantation, graft-versus-host and host-versus-graft alloreactive T cell clones in the graft, circulation and bone marrow were tracked using bulk TCR-beta CDR3 sequencing.

The library came from the immunoSEQ multiplex PCR assay. Adaptive Biotechnologies carried out high-throughput TCR-beta CDR3 sequencing of genomic DNA for most patients. The study's processing was this. Adaptive's ImmunoSEQ software supplied the TCR sequencing data for under 20 patients, while MiXCR and VDJtools were used to process three other patients. Because the origin of CDR3 nucleotide sequences shared between donor and recipient could not be assigned, those sequences were removed. Alloreactive clones required at least 2-fold expansion over unstimulated cells and minimum CFSE-low frequency of 0.002% (template counts) or 0.001% (read counts). Mappable clones were those detected in sequenced pre-transplant spleen, lymph node, or MLR CFSE-low populations of the donor or recipient. Cumulative frequency of alloreactive clones was calculated as a percentage of all sequences weighted by copy number. TCRdb carries this immuneACCESS record with in-frame sequences only. Its versions omit some clonotypes, under half of them owing to an unresolved V gene in the studies checked, with the rest unexplained. The D gene and trimming were derived from the DNA, and the V and J assignments and clone size from that table. Within this sample are roughly 12,000 clones, with around 83% of them counted one time only. Of the sample, around half is held by the ten largest clones.

What the study reported, not specific to this receptor: Early after transplant, peak levels of circulating GvH clones were associated with declines in HvG clones. GvH clones turned up in recipient bone marrow, with some appearing earlier in ileal mucosa or blood, a pattern consistent with an intestinal mucosal origin. Conclusions were limited by the relatively low number and heterogeneity of intestinal transplant patients. In the allografts of patients with donor T cell macrochimerism, GvH to HvG T cell clonal ratios were high.

A remark on this clone: This clone's antigen is unknown. No much larger clone exists at a distance of one base, and base qualities are not known.

In the first month after transplant, blood samples were collected up to 4 times, and after that at least monthly when available. The CDR3, cysteine through phenylalanine, is 17 amino acids long. Only CDR3 DNA is held: 51 bases, read in frame from base 1. Taken from the germline V gene (reference sequence), the CDR1 and CDR2 loops are MNHEY and SMNVEV. The junction shows trimming of 5 bases on V and 0 bases on J, plus 14 bases between the germline ends. The chain is assembled from TRBV27 and TRBJ2-6, with no D gene named confidently. Sequencing was performed on PBMCs, taken about 130 days after transplant. This TCR derives from a human patient who received an intestinal transplant, so some T cells may come from the graft donor. The sequenced DNA is TGTGCCAGCAGTCCCCAAGGGCAGGCCTCTGGGGCCAACGTCCTGACTTTC. This translates into CASSPQGQASGANVLTF.